Described below is a single T cell receptor beta chain sequence and its context. Its antigen is undetermined. Several immunoSEQ 96-well plates shared each subset's DNA, each plate a replicate. When replicate PCRs were run on sorted subsets, they used around 200 ng DNA, about 30,000 T cell genomes. Clones were read by immunoSEQ multiplex PCR, and TCRdb kept only the in-frame ones, dropping some. The data contain a few million clones, about nine tenths of them singletons. This sample was included in a study of shared clonotypes between healthy human individuals. Broader study findings: Genetic and exposure-history diversity was limited by the few donors. Larger richness was generally estimated for naive than memory subsets.

The CDR3 is made up of 15 amino acids. Deletions cut 1 base from V and 4 bases from J, with 13 bases between. CDR1 and CDR2 (germline): MGHRA, YSYEKL. Sequencing was performed on naive CD4+ T cells from PBMCs. The subset denotes: CD45RA+ positively selected. This receptor was identified in a man in his late teens or twenties in good health. Some clones in this sample may be carry-over from other donors' samples. The chain uses TRBV4-1 and TRBJ1-2; D gene unclear. The CDR3 region has the DNA TGCGCCAGCAGCCAAGGGCCCGACCATGGCTATGGCTACACCTTC. Translation gives CASSQGPDHGYGYTF.